Ten or more counts support the clone carrying this T cell receptor (beta chain). What it binds is unknown. An end of the junction does not agree with germline; a read error may underlie this. Through template switching, a universal primer site was introduced, and the cDNA contained unique molecular identifiers. TCRdb reprocessed the 5' RACE reads with MiXCR, giving one entry per CDR3 protein. The sample lists around 450,000 distinct CDR3 sequences, 13% to 15% occurring once. This entry comes from a study of identical twins. Study results and limitations: Low generation-probability sequences were in excess among twin-shared out-of-frame alpha sequences. The analysis was cross-sectional rather than longitudinal within donors. Abundant beta clonotypes from cord blood had fewer insertions, unlike memory repertoires, which showed none.

These data are also associated with another study on yellow fever vaccine responses in identical twins.

The receptor's source is a woman younger than 30 in good health. Specimen: CD4+ T cells sorted from blood.

The CDR3 loop is CASSLADTQYF. CDR3 DNA sequence: TGTGCCAGCAGCTTAGCAGATACGCAGTATTTT. The chain employs TRBV5-1 and TRBJ2-3, with unresolved D. The CDR3 is 11 amino acids. Germline V lookup: CDR1 SGHRS, CDR2 YFSETQ. The full variable domain, with the rest looked up from reference TRBV5-1 and TRBJ2-3, is KAGVTQTPRYLIKTRGQQVTLSCSPISGHRSVSWYQQTPGQGLQFLFEYFSETQRNKGNFPGRFSGRQFSNSRSEMNVSTLELGDSALYLCASSLADTQYFGPGTRLTVL.